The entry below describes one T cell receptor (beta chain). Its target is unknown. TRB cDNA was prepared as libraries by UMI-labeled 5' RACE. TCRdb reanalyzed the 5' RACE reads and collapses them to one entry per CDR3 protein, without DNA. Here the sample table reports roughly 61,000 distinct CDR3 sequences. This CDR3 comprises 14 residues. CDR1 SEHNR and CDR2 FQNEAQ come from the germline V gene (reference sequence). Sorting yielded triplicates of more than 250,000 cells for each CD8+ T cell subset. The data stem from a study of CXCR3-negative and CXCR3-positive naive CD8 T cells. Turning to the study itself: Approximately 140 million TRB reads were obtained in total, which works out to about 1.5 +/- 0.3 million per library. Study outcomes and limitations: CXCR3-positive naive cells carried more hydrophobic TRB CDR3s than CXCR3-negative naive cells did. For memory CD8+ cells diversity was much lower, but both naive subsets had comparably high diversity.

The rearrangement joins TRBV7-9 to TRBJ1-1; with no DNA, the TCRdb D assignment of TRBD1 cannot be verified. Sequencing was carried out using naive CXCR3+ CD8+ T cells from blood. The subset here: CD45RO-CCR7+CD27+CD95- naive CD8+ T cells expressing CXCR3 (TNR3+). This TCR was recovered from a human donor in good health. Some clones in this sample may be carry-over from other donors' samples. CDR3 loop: CASSPRTVNTEAFF.